This TCR beta chain was identified during a study of a mutant IDH1 vaccine in newly diagnosed glioma. For the study at large: Vaccinations were initiated 4-6 weeks following radiotherapy alone, or were given together with temozolomide cycles. Patients were pretreated with radiotherapy, temozolomide, or both, mostly both.

The time point here: week 47, end of study. Each dose delivered 300 ug of mutant IDH1 20-mer peptide subcutaneously with imiquimod. With respect to this clone: Its target is unknown.

Libraries were prepared by immunoSEQ multiplex PCR; TCRdb keeps only in-frame clonotypes and omits some of them. The data contain about 94,000 clones, around 92% of them singletons. Germline V gene lookup returns CDR1 SGHRS and CDR2 YFSETQ. The CDR3 is made up of 14 amino acids. Trimming took off 5 bases at V and 8 bases at J, with 17 bases between the two ends. The chain combines TRBV5-1 with TRBJ2-1; no reliable D call. Material: PBMCs, obtained from a glioma patient whose treatment included an IDH1 peptide vaccine. This clonotype originated in a woman in her forties or fifties with glioma. The CDR3 loop is CASRTGRVTDEQFF. The DNA of the CDR3 is TGCGCCAGCAGAACCGGACGGGTTACAGATGAGCAGTTCTTC.